This T cell receptor (beta chain) came from a study of PD-L1 blockade in urothelial cancer. Study information: Between 0 and 3 chemotherapy regimens preceded treatment for each patient. The median T cell count in blood samples was some 140,000. General study results and limits: Tumor-linked clones in blood grew more by 3 weeks in durable-benefit patients.

Data came from immunoSEQ multiplex PCR; TCRdb stores just in-frame clones and leaves some out. Of 20,000 to 25,000 clones listed, about 90% were seen once; the top ten hold around 11%. On this clone: Its target is unknown.

Sample time point: peripheral blood 6 weeks after treatment start. Urothelial carcinoma in patients was locally advanced or metastatic. The CDR3 consists of 14 residues. Germline-derived CDR1 and CDR2 are SGHRS and YFSETQ. Trimming cost V 3 bases and J 6 bases, with 16 bases left between them. The chain uses TRBV5-1 and TRBJ2-7; D is perhaps TRBD1 (6 bases). The clonotype originates from an older woman with urothelial cancer. This sample comprised PBMCs, obtained around atezolizumab (anti-PD-L1) treatment. Written as DNA, the CDR3 is TGCGCCAGCAGCTCAACGGGGACACTCGGCGAGCAGTACTTC. It specifies CASSSTGTLGEQYF. Together with reference TRBV5-1 and TRBJ2-7, the CDR3 gives the full variable domain: KAGVTQTPRYLIKTRGQQVTLSCSPISGHRSVSWYQQTPGQGLQFLFEYFSETQRNKGNFPGRFSGRQFSNSRSEMNVSTLELGDSALYLCASSSTGTLGEQYFGPGTRLTVT.